The rows below give T cell receptor beta chains drawn from one sample of a study of cytomegalovirus exposure and HLA in healthy donors. The method was immunoSEQ multiplex PCR; TCRdb's version includes in-frame clones alone and lacks a portion of them. The sample has about 170,000 clones, approximately 87% seen once. Sequences were obtained from PBMCs. The receptors derive from a woman aged 25-40 years in good health and CMV-seronegative. CDR3s include the opening cysteine and the closing phenylalanine or tryptophan. Fields, in order: V gene, J gene, D gene, clone size, CDR3 DNA, CDR3 protein. D genes are given only for firm matches. Some rows have no size entry. The others give once, few or many, or a class for an expanded clone.

TRBV27,TRBJ2-7,.,.,TGTGCCAGCAGTTTATCTGCAGGGGTAGGGGAGCAGTACTTC,CASSLSAGVGEQYF
TRBV28,TRBJ2-7,TRBD1,.,TGTGCCAGCAGTCCCGAGATCCGGCAGGGGGCCTACGAGCAGTACTTC,CASSPEIRQGAYEQYF
TRBV11-3,TRBJ2-2,.,once,TGTGCCAGCAGCAGGGACGTCACCGGGGAGCTGTTTTTT,CASSRDVTGELFF
TRBV7-9,TRBJ2-7,TRBD2,once,TGTGCCAGCAGCTTAACCAGCGGGAGGCCCTCCTACGAGCAGTACTTC,CASSLTSGRPSYEQYF
TRBV2,TRBJ2-7,.,.,TGTGCCAGCAGTGAAGCGCCTGTTTTGGGATCTAATTACGAGCAGTACTTC,CASSEAPVLGSNYEQYF
TRBV4-1,TRBJ2-3,.,.,TGCGCCAGCAGTGGTGTTTTGGGCGCTAGCACAGATACGCAGTATTTT,CASSGVLGASTDTQYF
TRBV5-6,TRBJ2-5,.,.,TGTGCCAGCAGCATCCAAGAGACCCAGTACTTC,CASSIQETQYF
TRBV9,TRBJ1-5,.,few,TGTGCCAGCAGCGGCTACAGTCAGCCCCAGCATTTT,CASSGYSQPQHF
TRBV19,TRBJ1-1,TRBD1,.,TGTGCCAGTAGTGTCACAGGGGGCACTGAAGCTTTCTTT,CASSVTGGTEAFF
TRBV7-2,TRBJ2-2,TRBD1,.,TGTGCCAGCAGTTCCGGGACAGGGGCCTATACCGGGGAGCTGTTTTTT,CASSSGTGAYTGELFF
TRBV5-1,TRBJ2-3,TRBD2,.,TGCGCCAGCAGCTCCGGGCTAGCGGGCATATCAGATACGCAGTATTTT,CASSSGLAGISDTQYF
TRBV5-6,TRBJ1-1,.,once,TGTGCCAGCAGCTTTATAGGCACTGAAGCTTTCTTT,CASSFIGTEAFF
TRBV15,TRBJ2-7,.,.,TGTGCCACCAGCAGAGAGGGGGGAGTCTCCTACGAGCAGTACTTC,CATSREGGVSYEQYF
TRBV7-8,TRBJ1-1,.,.,TGTGCCAGCAGCGCACCGGGACAAACCATAGCTTTCTTT,CASSAPGQTIAFF
TRBV6-1,TRBJ2-1,TRBD1,.,TGTGCCAGCAGTGAAGCCTGGACAGGGGCCGGTGAGCAGTTCTTC,CASSEAWTGAGEQFF
TRBV6-5,TRBJ1-5,TRBD1,once,TGTGCCAGCAGTTCAGGGACAGGGCCCAGTTCCCAGCATTTT,CASSSGTGPSSQHF
TRBV7-2,TRBJ2-1,TRBD2,few,TGTGCCAGCAGCCCCTACCTGGGGGGGATATACAATGAGCAGTTCTTC,CASSPYLGGIYNEQFF
TRBV2,TRBJ2-7,.,once,TGTGCCAGCAAAGGGGTCGACTACGAGCAGTACTTC,CASKGVDYEQYF
TRBV6-1,TRBJ2-3,.,.,TGTGCCAGCATTCCCCCAACTAGCACAGATACGCAGTATTTT,CASIPPTSTDTQYF
TRBV11-3,TRBJ2-7,.,.,TGTGCCAGCAGCTTAGGGGGAACCTACGAGCAGTACTTC,CASSLGGTYEQYF
TRBV19,TRBJ2-5,TRBD2,.,TGTGCCAGTAGTATCAGCGGGGGGCACCAAGAGACCCAGTACTTC,CASSISGGHQETQYF
TRBV9,TRBJ2-7,.,.,TGTGCCAGCAGCGTAGGCAGGGGTACCTACGAGCAGTACTTC,CASSVGRGTYEQYF
TRBV9,TRBJ2-7,.,.,TGTGCCAGCAGCGTATCAGGGGAGGAACTCTACGAGCAGTACTTC,CASSVSGEELYEQYF
TRBV7-9,TRBJ2-7,TRBD2,few,TGTGCCAGCATCGCGGGGGTCGAGCAGTACTTC,CASIAGVEQYF
TRBV5-4,TRBJ2-7,.,.,TGTGCCAGCAGCTTGGGGGCGGGGTTCGAGCAGTACTTC,CASSLGAGFEQYF